The 22 T cell receptor beta chains below come from one sample, sequenced in a study of breast tumors, draining lymph nodes, adjacent tissues (TCRdb year 2016). Lymph node samples came from the axillary draining lymph nodes of breast cancer patients. Libraries were constructed by multiplex PCR. The sequencer listed for this sample is Illumina HiSeq 2000. In TCRdb, the public reads were trimmed at Q25 with fastp and aligned with MiXCR, with productive beta chains retained. CDR3 protein duplicates are merged, each entry listing the most common genes and DNA. The sample records under 110,000 distinct CDR3 sequences, 30% of which are singletons. Around 6% of the sample lies in the top ten. What was sequenced was axillary lymph node tissue. These receptors came from a female donor with breast cancer. Some clones in this sample may be carry-over from other donors' samples.

This clonotype was recorded at least ten times. V and J are TRBV6-6 and TRBJ1-6, with D perhaps TRBD1 (6 bases). V lost 2 bases and J 7 bases, leaving 15 bases between the germline ends. This CDR3 region has 16 residues. CDR1 is MNHNY and CDR2 is SVGAGI in the germline V gene (reference sequence). DNA for the CDR3: TGTGCCAGCAGTTACGAAATCAGGGGATCCAATTCACCCCTCCACTTT. This codes for CASSYEIRGSNSPLHF.

V gene TRBV19 combines with J gene TRBJ1-1; D remains ambiguous. The V gene's germline CDR1 is LNHDA and CDR2 SQIVND (reference sequence). CDR3 length equals 13 residues. Trimming took 2 bases from V and 1 from J, leaving 5 bases between them. The CDR3 loop is CASSIFWNTEAFF. CDR3 bases: TGTGCCAGTAGTATATTCTGGAACACTGAAGCTTTCTTT.

This clonotype was observed many times. J is TRBJ1-4 and V is TRBV10-3; TRBD1 is a possible D gene (5 bases). The CDR3 runs 15 residues. CDR1 is ENHRY and CDR2 is SYGVKD in the germline V gene. V gave up 0 bases and J gave up 5 bases, with 10 bases separating them. The CDR3 sequence is CAISESGGANEKLFF. CDR3 nucleotide sequence: TGTGCCATCAGTGAGTCGGGGGGAGCGAATGAAAAACTGTTTTTT.

In this sample, this clonotype turned up many times. The J gene is TRBJ1-2, the V gene TRBV27; TRBD1 might be the D (5 bases). The V end lost 6 bases, the J end lost 6 bases, and 20 bases lay between the germline ends. The V gene's germline CDR1 is MNHEY and CDR2 SMNVEV (reference sequence). This CDR3 is 15 amino acids long. The CDR3 sequence is CASRPSVGGLDGYTF. CDR3 nucleotide sequence: TGTGCCAGCAGGCCCTCCGTGGGGGGGTTAGATGGCTACACCTTC.

Comment on this clonotype: Since a much larger clone is just one base distant, this may be a read error. This chain links TRBV11-2 with TRBJ2-7; 7 nucleotides align to TRBD2. CDR3 size: 16 residues. Looked up from germline, CDR1 is SGHAT and CDR2 is FQNNGV. J gave up 0 bases and V 0 bases, and 5 bases lay outside the gene matches. The CDR3 loop reads CASSLDTSASSYEQYF. CDR3 nucleotide sequence: TGTGCCAGCAGCTTAGATACTAGCGCTAGCTCCTACGAGCAGTACTTC.

This clonotype was picked up many times. The rearrangement joins TRBV27 to TRBJ1-5, with a weak D call TRBD1 (5 bases). Per germline, CDR1 MNHEY and CDR2 SMNVEV (reference sequence). This CDR3 is built from 14 residues. V lost 2 bases and J 4 bases, leaving 9 bases between the germline ends. CDR3 sequence reads: CASSLGGRNQPQHF. The CDR3 DNA reads TGTGCCAGCAGTTTAGGGGGTAGAAATCAGCCCCAGCATTTT.

This clonotype was detected many times. This chain joins TRBV12-3 or TRBV12-4 and TRBJ2-5; no definite D call. The germline V and J ends were trimmed by 3 bases and 4 bases, with 6 bases remaining between them. The CDR3 totals 12 residues. CDR3 nucleotide sequence: TGTGCCAGCAGTTTTCTCGGAGAGACCCAGTACTTC. The encoded protein is CASSFLGETQYF.

This clonotype was found many times. The chain is built from TRBV7-9 and TRBJ2-1, with D perhaps TRBD1 or TRBD2 (6 bases each). CDR3 length: 17 amino acids. Trimming took 4 bases from V and 1 from J, leaving 17 bases between them. Germline V gene sequence: CDR1 SEHNR, CDR2 FQNEAQ (reference sequence). The CDR3, as DNA: TGTGCCAGCAGCTCCCCCGATAGGGGGGTATCCTACAATGAGCAGTTCTTC. Its translation: CASSSPDRGVSYNEQFF.

This clonotype was seen only a few times. This chain connects TRBV7-2 to TRBJ1-1; D not certain. Trimming took off 1 base at V and 4 bases at J, with 13 bases between the two ends. From germline, CDR1 is SGHTA and CDR2 FQGNSA. The CDR3 consists of 15 residues. The CDR3 loop reads CASSLEVSISTEAFF. The CDR3, as DNA: TGTGCCAGCAGCTTAGAGGTATCAATATCCACTGAAGCTTTCTTT. The whole variable domain, filled in from reference TRBV7-2 and TRBJ1-1, reads GAGVSQSPSNKVTEKGKDVELRCDPISGHTALYWYRQSLGQGLEFLIYFQGNSAPDKSGLPSDRFSAERTGGSVSTLTIQRTQQEDSAVYLCASSLEVSISTEAFFGQGTRLTVV.

This clonotype came up many times. This chain connects TRBV7-9 to TRBJ2-2, with 12 nucleotides matching TRBD2. Germline V lookup: CDR1 SEHNR, CDR2 FQNEAQ (reference sequence). The V segment lost 4 bases and the J segment 2 bases; nucleotides outside the gene matches: 2. CDR3 length equals 16 residues. The CDR3 DNA sequence: TGTGCCAGCAGCTCCGGACTAGCGGGAAACACCGGGGAGCTGTTTTTT. Protein product: CASSSGLAGNTGELFF.

V gene TRBV5-1 combines with J gene TRBJ1-6; 11 bases match TRBD1. The ends lost 7 bases at V and 9 bases at J; junction bases unmatched: 3. Germline V CDR1 and CDR2: SGHRS, YFSETQ. The CDR3 covers 13 residues. The CDR3 DNA is TGCGCCAGCCGGGGGACAGGGGGTTCACCCCTCCACTTT. This translates into CASRGTGGSPLHF.

This clonotype appeared a few times. This chain links TRBV5-8 with TRBJ1-4; 8 positions agree with TRBD1. Trimming took 3 bases from V and 3 from J; bases not matched to a gene: 13. The CDR3 length is 18 residues. The germline V gene encodes CDR1 SGHTS and CDR2 YDEGEE. For the CDR3, the DNA is TGTGCCAGCAGCTCCTTCCTAACGACAGGGGCTTCTAATGAAAAACTGTTTTTT. This sequence encodes CASSSFLTTGASNEKLFF.

There are many counts of this clonotype. A read error may explain this, as a much larger clone is one base away. The chain joins TRBV20-1 to TRBJ1-4, with D hard to call. The CDR3 spans 13 residues. In germline, CDR1 is DFQATT, CDR2 SNEGSKA (reference sequence). Written as DNA, the CDR3 is TGCAGTGCGCCGGAAGGTACTAATGAAACACTGTTTTTT. Protein product: CSAPEGTNETLFF.

The chain recombines TRBV6-5 with TRBJ2-5; weak D call: TRBD1 (5 bases). From germline, CDR1 is MNHEY and CDR2 SVGAGI. The CDR3 is 12 amino acids. The V gene lost 8 bases and the J gene lost 2 bases, with 9 bases spanning the gap. In nucleotides, the CDR3 is TGTGCCAGCGGACACAGGCAAGAGACCCAGTACTTC. It translates to CASGHRQETQYF.

This clonotype occurred many times. This sequence joins TRBV24-1 and TRBJ2-5; D possibly matches TRBD1 or TRBD2 (5 bases each). Trimming pared 9 bases from V and 5 bases from J, leaving 15 bases between. Germline-derived CDR1 and CDR2 are KGHDR and SFDVKD. This CDR3 is built from 13 residues. The CDR3 sequence: CATGGGEGETQYF. The CDR3 nucleotides are TGTGCCACCGGGGGTGGGGAAGGCGAGACCCAGTACTTC.

In its sample, this clonotype was seen many times. A much larger clone lies a single base off, so this may be a read error. The chain is built from TRBV20-1 and TRBJ1-5, with D tentatively TRBD1 (5 bases). Trimming removed 6 bases at V and 9 bases at J, with 21 bases between. This CDR3 is 14 amino acids long. CDR1 and CDR2 (germline): DFQATT, SNEGSKA (reference sequence). The CDR3 coding sequence is TGCAGTGCCACCGGGACGGGAAGGATTCCGCCCCAGCATTTT. Its translation is CSATGTGRIPPQHF.

In its sample, this clonotype was seen many times. This CDR3 reads CASSLRGARVDQPQHF. The CDR3 DNA sequence: TGTGCCAGCAGCCTCCGAGGGGCCAGGGTCGATCAGCCCCAGCATTTT. The gene calls are TRBV3-1 and TRBJ1-5, with TRBD1 as a possible D gene (5 bases). The CDR3 loop spans 16 amino acids. Germline-derived CDR1 and CDR2 are LGHDT and YNNKEL (reference sequence). The ends were cut back, 4 bases at V and 5 bases at J, with 18 bases in the middle.

As concerns this clonotype: This may stem from a read error, because a much larger clone lies one nucleotide away. This sequence joins TRBV19 and TRBJ1-2; possibly TRBD1 for D (5 bases). CDR1 is LNHDA, CDR2 SQIVND, per germline (reference sequence). The CDR3 has 14 amino acids. The CDR3 region has the DNA TGTGCCAGTAGTATACGCAGGGATCACTATGGCTACGCCTTC. This encodes CASSIRRDHYGYAF. Full variable domain (missing parts from reference TRBV19 and TRBJ1-2): DGGITQSPKYLFRKEGQNVTLSCEQNLNHDAMYWYRQDPGQGLRLIYYSQIVNDFQKGDIAEGYSVSREKKESFPLTVTSAQKNPTAFYLCASSIRRDHYGYAFGSGTRLTVV.

As to this clonotype: Since a much larger clone is just one base distant, this may be a read error. The V and J genes are TRBV13 and TRBJ2-7, with 13 bases lining up with TRBD2. Germline CDR1 and CDR2: PRHDT and FYEKMQ (reference sequence). The CDR3 consists of 18 residues. Here the CDR3 DNA reads TGTACCAGCAGTTTAATTGGACTAGCGGGAGAAGGGTCCTACGAGCAGTACTTC. Protein: CTSSLIGLAGEGSYEQYF.

This clonotype occurred many times. DNA of the CDR3: TGTGCCAGCAGCCGGACTAATGGATTTACGCAGTATTTT. It yields the protein CASSRTNGFTQYF. V is TRBV11-3 and J is TRBJ2-3; a possible D gene is TRBD2 (6 bases). Germline V gene data show CDR1 as SGHNT and CDR2 as YENEEA. This CDR3 has 13 residues. Trimming pared 5 bases from V and 8 bases from J, leaving 14 bases between. Complete variable domain (other parts from reference TRBV11-3 and TRBJ2-3): EAGVVQSPRYKIIEKKQPVAFWCNPISGHNTLYWYLQNLGQGPELLIRYENEEAVDDSQLPKDRFSAERLKGVDSTLKIQPAELGDSAVYLCASSRTNGFTQYFGPGTRLTVL.

This clonotype was found many times. The rearrangement joins TRBV5-1 to TRBJ2-3; unclear D gene. V gave up 0 bases and J gave up 12 bases, with 11 bases separating them. CDR3 length: 12 amino acids. Germline CDR1 and CDR2: SGHRS and YFSETQ. Written as DNA, the CDR3 is TGCGCCAGCAGCTTGGAGGCGGCTAGACAGTATTTT. Translating gives CASSLEAARQYF.

This clonotype was counted many times. The chain joins TRBV25-1 to TRBJ1-2; no firm D call. Germline V gene data show CDR1 as MGHDK and CDR2 as SYGVNS. Trimming stripped 4 bases from V and 8 bases from J, with 11 bases between. This CDR3 has 12 residues. The CDR3 DNA is TGTGCCAGCAGTGGGAATGGGAGGGGCTACACCTTC. Its translation is CASSGNGRGYTF.